This TCR beta chain originates from a study of shared clonotypes between healthy human individuals. Turning to this clone: This CDR3 is also generated by other DNA sequences in the sample.

CDR3 size: 14 residues. Deletions cut 4 bases from V and 2 bases from J, with 11 bases between. The germline V gene encodes CDR1 SGDLS and CDR2 YYNGEE. Donors included only healthy HIV-negative adults lacking recent acute infections or vaccinations. What CD8 memory combined were CD45RO+ cells and CCR7-negative CD45RA+ TemRA cells. Evenly divided among several immunoSEQ plates was the genomic DNA of each subset. The authors' processing: ImmunoSEQ gave junction-only sequences without quality scores, so filtering differed. TCRdb's table, derived via immunoSEQ multiplex PCR, lists solely in-frame clones and lacks some. The D gene and trimming were derived from the DNA, and the V and J assignments and clone size from that table. Among 650,000 to 700,000 clones listed, roughly 87% were seen once.

The clonotype was recovered from a man aged 18 to 29 in good health. Some clones in this sample may be carry-over from other donors' samples. Specimen: memory CD8+ T cells from PBMCs. Indicated subset: CD45RO+ cells pooled with CCR7-negative TemRA cells. The chain uses TRBV9 and TRBJ2-3; possibly TRBD2 for D (6 bases). CDR3 sequence (DNA): TGTGCCAGCAGCCCCCGGGGGATCACAGATACGCAGTATTTT. Protein product: CASSPRGITDTQYF.